The T cell receptor beta chain under discussion was sequenced for a study of human T cells and chemical hapten exposure. Stated time point: patch test 2, 6 weeks after DPC sensitization. Treatment specified: therapeutic diphenylcyclopropenone sensitization with weekly scalp DPC. Those who donated were patients with alopecia, 18 to 70 years of age, and suitable for DPC. Germline V gene lookup returns CDR1 SGDLS and CDR2 YYNGEE. The CDR3 covers 15 residues. J was trimmed by 5 bases and V by 3 bases; bases with no gene match: 9. From the RACE reads, TCRdb called clonotypes with MiXCR, one entry per CDR3 protein. The sample carries hundreds of thousands of distinct CDR3 sequences, nearly 6.5% recorded once.

Sequencing was performed on whole blood, taken in connection with sensitization to the hapten diphenylcyclopropenone (DPC). This sequence originates from a woman under 30 with alopecia areata. Some clones in this sample may be carry-over from other donors' samples. V usage is TRBV9 and J usage is TRBJ2-3; 7 bases fit TRBD2. CDR3 amino acids: CASSAGLGRRDTQYF. Written as DNA, the CDR3 is TGTGCCAGCAGCGCTGGACTAGGGCGGAGAGATACGCAGTATTTT.